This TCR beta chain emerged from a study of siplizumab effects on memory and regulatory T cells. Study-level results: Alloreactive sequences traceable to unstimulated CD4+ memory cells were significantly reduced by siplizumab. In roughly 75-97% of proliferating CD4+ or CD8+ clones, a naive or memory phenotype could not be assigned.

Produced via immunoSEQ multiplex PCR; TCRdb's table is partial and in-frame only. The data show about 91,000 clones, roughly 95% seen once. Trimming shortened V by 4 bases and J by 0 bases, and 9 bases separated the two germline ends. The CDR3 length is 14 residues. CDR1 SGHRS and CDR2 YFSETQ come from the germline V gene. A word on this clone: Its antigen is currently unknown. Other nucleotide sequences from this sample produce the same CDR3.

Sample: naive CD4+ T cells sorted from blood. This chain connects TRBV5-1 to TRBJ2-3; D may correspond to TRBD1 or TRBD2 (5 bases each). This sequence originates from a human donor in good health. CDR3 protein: CASSLGRSTDTQYF. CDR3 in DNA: TGCGCCAGCAGCCTGGGACGGAGCACAGATACGCAGTATTTT.